This is a list of T cell receptor beta chains from one sample in a study of blood T cell repertoires in COVID-19. This table comes from immunoSEQ multiplex PCR, and its TCRdb copy is limited to in-frame clones, with some not included. This sample carries some 76,000 clones, over 70% of them seen once, and the ten largest clones take over 8.5%. Sequences were obtained from peripheral blood. The source of these receptors is a man aged 50 to 59 with acute or convalescent COVID-19. Both conserved end residues are part of each CDR3. D genes are given only for firm matches. Size tells how often a clone was seen (once, few, many) or the class of an expanded clone, and some rows leave it out.

j_call,cdr3_length,v_call,clone_size,d_call,cdr3_aa,cdr3_nt
TRBJ1-3,18,TRBV4-3,-,TRBD1,CASSQDVGTGPSGNTIYF,TGCGCCAGCAGCCAAGACGTAGGGACAGGGCCCTCTGGAAACACCATATATTTT
TRBJ1-4,13,TRBV7-2,-,TRBD1,CASSSGGGEKLFF,TGTGCCAGCAGCTCAGGAGGGGGCGAAAAACTGTTTTTT
TRBJ2-7,17,TRBV5-1,-,-,CASSLSAAGATAYEQYF,TGCGCCAGCAGCTTGTCGGCAGCGGGCGCAACGGCCTACGAGCAGTACTTC
TRBJ2-5,13,TRBV7-8,-,TRBD2,CASSVGSSGITYF,TGTGCCAGCAGCGTAGGGAGTAGCGGGATCACGTACTTC
TRBJ2-5,17,TRBV7-8,-,TRBD2,CASSPGLAGVEAETQYF,TGTGCCAGCAGCCCGGGACTAGCGGGAGTCGAGGCAGAGACCCAGTACTTC
TRBJ2-1,15,TRBV7-9,few,TRBD2,CASSLGSGPHNEQFF,TGTGCCAGCAGCTTGGGTAGCGGGCCGCACAATGAGCAGTTCTTC
TRBJ1-1,14,TRBV19,-,-,CATNGGLGNTEAFF,TGTGCTACCAACGGGGGGTTGGGGAACACTGAAGCTTTCTTT
TRBJ1-1,13,TRBV19,-,-,CASCREVYAEAFF,TGTGCCAGTTGTCGCGAGGTCTACGCTGAAGCTTTCTTT
TRBJ1-1,13,TRBV7-9,-,-,CASSSNMGREAFF,TGTGCCAGCAGCTCTAACATGGGGCGGGAAGCTTTCTTT
TRBJ2-3,18,TRBV9,-,TRBD2,CASSVATGTSEYTDTQYF,TGTGCCAGCAGCGTAGCTACGGGGACTAGCGAATACACAGATACGCAGTATTTT
TRBJ1-4,15,TRBV20-1,-,TRBD1,CSASSTGVTNEKLFF,TGCAGTGCTAGTTCAACAGGGGTAACTAATGAAAAACTGTTTTTT
TRBJ1-2,13,TRBV28,-,-,CASRDGTSYGYTF,TGTGCCAGCAGGGACGGGACATCCTATGGCTACACCTTC
TRBJ1-1,15,TRBV3-1/TRBV3-2,-,TRBD1,CASYYRDSMNTEAFF,TGTGCCAGCTATTATAGGGACAGCATGAACACTGAAGCTTTCTTT
TRBJ2-2,16,TRBV7-2,-,-,CASSLFGVGNTGELFF,TGTGCCAGCAGCCTTTTTGGAGTCGGAAACACCGGGGAGCTGTTTTTT
TRBJ1-1,13,TRBV6-6,-,TRBD1,CASGGQGNMEAFF,TGTGCCAGCGGAGGACAGGGGAATATGGAGGCTTTCTTT
TRBJ2-5,13,TRBV12-3/TRBV12-4,few,-,CASRTTSSQTQYF,TGTGCCAGCAGGACCACTAGCTCCCAGACCCAGTACTTC
TRBJ2-1,16,TRBV14,-,TRBD2,CASSQYSGLLYNEQFF,TGTGCCAGCAGCCAATACTCGGGACTACTATACAATGAGCAGTTCTTC
TRBJ1-2,15,TRBV30,few,TRBD1,CAWSVPTGGNSGYTF,TGTGCCTGGAGTGTTCCGACAGGGGGTAACTCTGGCTACACCTTC
TRBJ2-3,15,TRBV27,few,-,CASSGLERGADTQYF,TGTGCCAGCAGCGGATTGGAACGGGGTGCCGATACGCAGTATTTT
TRBJ1-5,15,TRBV2,-,-,CASSNTGLANQPQHF,TGTGCCAGCAGTAACACAGGGCTGGCGAATCAGCCCCAGCATTTT
TRBJ1-2,14,TRBV30,-,-,CAWSVRGRRYGYTF,TGTGCCTGGAGTGTAAGGGGAAGAAGGTATGGCTACACCTTC
TRBJ2-7,16,TRBV19,-,TRBD1,CASSTHRGVSTYEQYF,TGTGCCAGTAGTACCCACAGGGGGGTCAGTACGTACGAGCAGTACTTC
TRBJ2-1,17,TRBV19,-,TRBD2,CASSLGTSGASRREQFF,TGTGCCAGTAGTCTCGGGACTAGCGGTGCCTCCCGAAGAGAGCAGTTCTTC
TRBJ1-4,16,TRBV25-1,-,-,CASSESLWRDQEKLFF,TGTGCCAGCAGTGAATCTCTCTGGCGGGATCAAGAAAAACTGTTTTTT
TRBJ2-2,15,TRBV4-2,-,-,CASSQGTGQTGELFF,TGTGCCAGCAGCCAAGGCACAGGGCAAACCGGGGAGCTGTTTTTT
TRBJ1-3,14,TRBV19,-,TRBD1,CASRPNRGENTIYF,TGTGCCAGTAGACCTAACAGGGGTGAAAACACCATATATTTT
TRBJ2-2,15,TRBV18,few,TRBD1,CASSLQGANTGELFF,TGTGCCAGCTCACTACAGGGGGCGAACACCGGGGAGCTGTTTTTT
TRBJ2-7,19,TRBV21-1,-,-,CASSPQGSTGDPPSYEQYF,TGTGCCAGCAGCCCCCAGGGCTCGACAGGGGACCCTCCATCCTACGAGCAGTACTTC
TRBJ1-1,12,TRBV28,-,-,CASSFWNTEAFF,TGTGCCAGCAGTTTCTGGAACACTGAAGCTTTCTTT
TRBJ2-5,16,TRBV12-5,-,TRBD2,CASGSGGGRASETQYF,TGTGCTAGTGGCTCGGGGGGCGGGAGGGCTTCGGAGACCCAGTACTTC
TRBJ1-5,13,TRBV3-1/TRBV3-2,-,-,CASSQGFGQPQHF,TGTGCCAGCAGCCAAGGATTCGGTCAGCCCCAGCATTTT
TRBJ1-4,15,TRBV6-1,-,TRBD1,CASSDPGQRNEKLFF,TGTGCCAGCAGTGACCCGGGACAGAGGAATGAAAAACTGTTTTTT
TRBJ2-1,14,TRBV9,-,TRBD1,CASSIRGFYNEQFF,TGTGCCAGCAGCATCAGGGGGTTTTACAATGAGCAGTTCTTC
TRBJ1-1,12,TRBV29-1,-,TRBD1,CSAIQGVTEAFF,TGCAGCGCTATACAGGGGGTCACTGAAGCTTTCTTT
TRBJ1-5,18,TRBV7-8,-,TRBD1,CASSLGETGFISNQPQHF,TGTGCCAGCAGCTTAGGTGAGACAGGGTTTATTAGCAATCAGCCCCAGCATTTT
TRBJ1-3,16,TRBV7-6,few,-,CASSLAQGSSGNTIYF,TGTGCCAGCAGCTTAGCGCAGGGGAGCTCTGGAAACACCATATATTTT
TRBJ2-5,10,TRBV30,few,-,CAFSQETQYF,TGTGCCTTCAGCCAAGAGACCCAGTACTTC
TRBJ2-7,20,TRBV28,-,-,CASSFRIPGHSRQVGSEQYF,TGTGCCAGCAGTTTCCGAATACCGGGACACAGCCGCCAAGTGGGTAGTGAGCAGTACTTC
TRBJ2-7,13,TRBV9,once,-,CASSVGGSYEQYF,TGTGCCAGCAGCGTAGGCGGATCCTACGAGCAGTACTTC
TRBJ1-2,13,TRBV3-1/TRBV3-2,-,-,CASSSNLGVGYTF,TGTGCCAGCAGCTCCAATTTAGGAGTTGGCTACACCTTC
TRBJ2-1,15,TRBV5-1,-,TRBD2,CASSLGTSGGHEQFF,TGCGCCAGCAGCTTAGGGACTAGCGGGGGTCATGAGCAGTTCTTC
TRBJ2-2,18,TRBV7-2,-,TRBD2,CASSLGMPSGMGTGELFF,TGTGCCAGCAGCTTAGGAATGCCTAGCGGGATGGGGACCGGGGAGCTGTTTTTT
TRBJ1-1,15,TRBV15,-,TRBD1,CATSRGGQGNTEAFF,TGTGCCACCAGCAGAGGGGGACAGGGGAACACTGAAGCTTTCTTT
TRBJ2-2,15,TRBV5-8,-,-,CASRGRGRNTGELFF,TGTGCCAGCAGGGGGCGGGGAAGGAACACCGGGGAGCTGTTTTTT
TRBJ2-1,15,TRBV4-3,-,-,CASSQEVGTYNEQFF,TGCGCCAGCAGCCAAGAGGTCGGTACCTACAATGAGCAGTTCTTC
TRBJ1-6,16,TRBV9,-,TRBD1,CASSVEDRGRNSPLHF,TGTGCCAGCAGCGTAGAGGACAGGGGGCGTAATTCACCCCTCCACTTT
TRBJ1-1,13,TRBV10-1,-,-,CASSEWGGREAFF,TGCGCCAGCAGTGAGTGGGGGGGCCGTGAAGCTTTCTTT
TRBJ2-1,14,TRBV7-9,-,-,CASSFRRAEGEQFF,TGTGCCAGCAGCTTCAGGAGGGCCGAGGGTGAGCAGTTCTTC
TRBJ2-2,15,TRBV6-5,-,TRBD2,CASSQLAGDTGELFF,TGTGCCAGCAGTCAACTAGCGGGGGACACCGGGGAGCTGTTTTTT
TRBJ2-2,18,TRBV18,-,TRBD2,CASSPGLAGGPSAGELFF,TGTGCCAGCTCACCGGGACTAGCGGGAGGGCCATCCGCCGGGGAGCTGTTTTTT
TRBJ1-4,15,TRBV10-3,-,-,CAISENRAAGEKLFF,TGTGCCATCAGTGAGAACAGGGCGGCGGGTGAAAAACTGTTTTTT
TRBJ2-5,17,TRBV9,-,TRBD2,CASSVGTSGVQKETQYF,TGTGCCAGCAGCGTAGGGACTAGCGGGGTCCAAAAAGAGACCCAGTACTTC